The clone carrying this T cell receptor beta chain was recorded a few times. This specimen belongs to a study of blood T cell repertoires in COVID-19. The wider study: COVID-19 samples collected from the United States, Italy and Spain covered acute and convalescent phases.

Study processing details: Using reference gene primer amplification, nucleated cell counts were estimated. TCRdb's copy holds only in-frame clones and misses some; the assay was immunoSEQ multiplex PCR. D and trimming come from the DNA, and the V and J calls and clone size come from that table. The sample shows 300,000 to 450,000 clones, roughly 86% of them seen only once. The V and J ends lost 6 bases and 3 bases respectively, with 14 bases between them. The CDR3 has 14 residues. Germline loops: CDR1 SGHVS, CDR2 FQNEAQ. Recruited during active infection, patients (from Seattle) were subsequently followed longitudinally.

The chain combines TRBV7-8 with TRBJ1-1, with D possibly matching TRBD1 (5 bases). Input material: peripheral blood. The sequence came from a woman aged 30 to 39 with COVID-19, enrolled during active disease. The CDR3, as DNA: TGTGCCAGCAGATATTCAGTAGGGGACACTGAAGCTTTCTTT. Translated: CASRYSVGDTEAFF.